These T cell receptor beta chains were read from a single sample in a study of shared T cell receptors in the human thymus. The assay was immunoSEQ multiplex PCR, and TCRdb's table has in-frame clones only and misses some. Here the sample spans 550,000 to 800,000 clones, 80% to 90% being singletons. The data were also submitted as part of a second study, on human thymus T cells.

Sequencing input: thymocytes. These receptors were collected from a girl less than two years old with a congenital heart defect. Both conserved end residues are part of each CDR3. Each record gives: V gene, CDR3 length, D gene, J gene, CDR3 protein. D genes are given only for firm matches.

V gene: TRBV19; CDR3 length: 13; D gene: .; J gene: TRBJ2-2; CDR3 protein: CASSGESSRELFF
V gene: TRBV28; CDR3 length: 19; D gene: TRBD2; J gene: TRBJ2-1; CDR3 protein: CASSSGTSGGSSSYNEQFF
V gene: TRBV4-3; CDR3 length: 17; D gene: .; J gene: TRBJ1-6; CDR3 protein: CASSQDIEGLYNSPLHF
V gene: TRBV27; CDR3 length: 13; D gene: .; J gene: TRBJ1-2; CDR3 protein: CASRNQAPYGYTF
V gene: TRBV7-9; CDR3 length: 16; D gene: TRBD1; J gene: TRBJ2-7; CDR3 protein: CASSPLLDRDTYEQYF
V gene: TRBV13; CDR3 length: 11; D gene: .; J gene: TRBJ2-1; CDR3 protein: CASIRGFEQFF
V gene: TRBV19; CDR3 length: 18; D gene: TRBD2; J gene: TRBJ2-1; CDR3 protein: CASSIGRRRRGSYNEQFF
V gene: TRBV4-1; CDR3 length: 16; D gene: .; J gene: TRBJ2-2; CDR3 protein: CASSQGANRVLRELFF
V gene: TRBV27; CDR3 length: 16; D gene: .; J gene: TRBJ2-6; CDR3 protein: CASSPSGDSGANVLTF
V gene: TRBV5-5; CDR3 length: 14; D gene: TRBD1; J gene: TRBJ1-2; CDR3 protein: CASSRTGTHYGYTF
V gene: TRBV29-1; CDR3 length: 11; D gene: .; J gene: TRBJ2-2; CDR3 protein: CSGGRAGELFF
V gene: TRBV19; CDR3 length: 14; D gene: .; J gene: TRBJ1-2; CDR3 protein: CASSIGGQSYGYTF
V gene: TRBV28; CDR3 length: 16; D gene: TRBD1; J gene: TRBJ1-2; CDR3 protein: CASSFYRGKENYGYTF
V gene: TRBV6-1; CDR3 length: 14; D gene: .; J gene: TRBJ1-2; CDR3 protein: CASSGRAGIYGYTF
V gene: TRBV29-1; CDR3 length: 13; D gene: TRBD2; J gene: TRBJ2-5; CDR3 protein: CSVSGQGGETQYF
V gene: TRBV11-2; CDR3 length: 16; D gene: .; J gene: TRBJ1-1; CDR3 protein: CASSSRPRGGDTEAFF
V gene: TRBV5-4; CDR3 length: 15; D gene: TRBD1; J gene: TRBJ1-2; CDR3 protein: CASSVNRGRVIGYTF